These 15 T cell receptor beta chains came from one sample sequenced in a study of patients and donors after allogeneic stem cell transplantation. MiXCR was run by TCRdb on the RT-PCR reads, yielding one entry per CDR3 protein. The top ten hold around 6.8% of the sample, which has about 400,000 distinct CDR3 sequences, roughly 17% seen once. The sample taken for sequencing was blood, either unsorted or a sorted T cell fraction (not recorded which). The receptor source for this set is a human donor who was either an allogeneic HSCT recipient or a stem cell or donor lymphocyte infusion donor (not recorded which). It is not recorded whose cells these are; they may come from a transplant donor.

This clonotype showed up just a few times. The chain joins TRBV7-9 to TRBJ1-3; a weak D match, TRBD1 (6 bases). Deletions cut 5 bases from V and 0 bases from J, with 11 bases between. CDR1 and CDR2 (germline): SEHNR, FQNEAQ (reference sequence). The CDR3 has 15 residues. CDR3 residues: CASSRRGRSGNTIYF. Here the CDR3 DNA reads TGTGCCAGCAGCCGCAGGGGACGCTCTGGAAACACCATATATTTT.

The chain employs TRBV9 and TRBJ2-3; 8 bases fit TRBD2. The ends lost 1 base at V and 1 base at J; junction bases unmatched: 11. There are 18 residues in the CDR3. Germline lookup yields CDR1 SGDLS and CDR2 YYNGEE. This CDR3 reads CASSVLPKAGVGTDTQYF. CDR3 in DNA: TGTGCCAGCAGCGTATTGCCCAAAGCGGGGGTGGGCACAGATACGCAGTATTTT.

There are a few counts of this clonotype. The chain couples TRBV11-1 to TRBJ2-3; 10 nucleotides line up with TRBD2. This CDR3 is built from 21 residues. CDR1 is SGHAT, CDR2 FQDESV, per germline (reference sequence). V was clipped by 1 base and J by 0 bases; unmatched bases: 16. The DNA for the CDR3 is TGTGCCAGCAGCTTAGTTGGAGCGGGGACTAGCGATGGTTATAGCACAGATACGCAGTATTTT. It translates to CASSLVGAGTSDGYSTDTQYF.

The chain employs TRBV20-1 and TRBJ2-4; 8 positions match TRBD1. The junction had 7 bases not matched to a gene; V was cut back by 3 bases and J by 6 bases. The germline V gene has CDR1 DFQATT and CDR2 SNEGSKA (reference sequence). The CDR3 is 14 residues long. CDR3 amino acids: CSARVAGGGNIQYF. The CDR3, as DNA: TGCAGTGCTAGGGTGGCAGGGGGCGGAAACATTCAGTACTTC.

The CDR3 loop reads CASSLNDGTRGKLFF. The CDR3 DNA sequence: TGTGCCAGCAGCTTAAATGACGGGACCCGGGGAAAACTGTTTTTT. V gene TRBV7-9 combines with J gene TRBJ1-4; TRBD1 is a possible D gene (5 bases). Germline CDR1 reads SEHNR; CDR2 reads FQNEAQ (reference sequence). This CDR3 contains 15 residues. V gave up 2 bases and J gave up 10 bases, with 17 bases separating them.

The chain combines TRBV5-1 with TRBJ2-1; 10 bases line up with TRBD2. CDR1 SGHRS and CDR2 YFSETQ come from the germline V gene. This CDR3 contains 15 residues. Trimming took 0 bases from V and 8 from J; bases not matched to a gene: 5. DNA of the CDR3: TGCGCCAGCAGCTTGGATCTAGCGGGAGCTGATGAGCAGTTCTTC. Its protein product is CASSLDLAGADEQFF.

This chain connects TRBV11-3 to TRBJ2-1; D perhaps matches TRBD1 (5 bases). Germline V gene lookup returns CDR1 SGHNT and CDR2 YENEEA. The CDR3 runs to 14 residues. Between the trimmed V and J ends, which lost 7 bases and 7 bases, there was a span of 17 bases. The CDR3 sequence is CASKDNPLFNEQFF. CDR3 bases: TGTGCCAGCAAGGACAACCCCCTTTTTAATGAGCAGTTCTTC. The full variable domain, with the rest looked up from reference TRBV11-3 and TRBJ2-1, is EAGVVQSPRYKIIEKKQPVAFWCNPISGHNTLYWYLQNLGQGPELLIRYENEEAVDDSQLPKDRFSAERLKGVDSTLKIQPAELGDSAVYLCASKDNPLFNEQFFGPGTRLTVL.

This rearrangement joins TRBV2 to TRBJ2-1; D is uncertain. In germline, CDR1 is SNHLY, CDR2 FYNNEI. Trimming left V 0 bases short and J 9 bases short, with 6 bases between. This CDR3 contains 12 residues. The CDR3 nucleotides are TGTGCCAGCAGTGAAGCAGCCCCTGAGCAGTTCTTC. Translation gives CASSEAAPEQFF.

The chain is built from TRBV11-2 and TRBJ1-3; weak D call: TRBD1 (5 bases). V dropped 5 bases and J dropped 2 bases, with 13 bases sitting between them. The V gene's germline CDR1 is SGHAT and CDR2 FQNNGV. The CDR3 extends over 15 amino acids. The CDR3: CASSALDRTGNTIYF. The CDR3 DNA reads TGTGCCAGCAGCGCCCTTGACAGAACTGGAAACACCATATATTTT.

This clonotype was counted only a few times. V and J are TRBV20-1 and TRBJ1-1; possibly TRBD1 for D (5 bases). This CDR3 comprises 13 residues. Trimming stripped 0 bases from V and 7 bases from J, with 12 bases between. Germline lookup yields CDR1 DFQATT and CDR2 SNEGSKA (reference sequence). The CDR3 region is CSARDFGAHEAFF. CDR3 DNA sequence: TGCAGTGCTAGAGATTTCGGGGCTCATGAAGCTTTCTTT.

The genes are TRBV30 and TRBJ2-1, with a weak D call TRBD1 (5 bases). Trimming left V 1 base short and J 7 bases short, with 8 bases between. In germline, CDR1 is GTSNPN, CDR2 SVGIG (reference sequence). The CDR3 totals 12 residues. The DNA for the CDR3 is TGTGCCTGGAGTGCCAGGGTAAATGAGCAGTTCTTC. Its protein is CAWSARVNEQFF.

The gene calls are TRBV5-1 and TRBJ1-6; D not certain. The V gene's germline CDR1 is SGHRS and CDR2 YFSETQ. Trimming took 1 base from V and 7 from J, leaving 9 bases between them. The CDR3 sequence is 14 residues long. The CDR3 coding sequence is TGCGCCAGCAGCTTGACTGCTCAAAATTCACCCCTCCACTTT. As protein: CASSLTAQNSPLHF.

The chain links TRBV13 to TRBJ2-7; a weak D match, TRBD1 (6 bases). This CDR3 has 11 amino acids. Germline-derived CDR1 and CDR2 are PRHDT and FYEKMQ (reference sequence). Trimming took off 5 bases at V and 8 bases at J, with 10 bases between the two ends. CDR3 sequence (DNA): TGTGCCAGCAGCGCCACAGGGCAGCAGTACTTC. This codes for CASSATGQQYF.

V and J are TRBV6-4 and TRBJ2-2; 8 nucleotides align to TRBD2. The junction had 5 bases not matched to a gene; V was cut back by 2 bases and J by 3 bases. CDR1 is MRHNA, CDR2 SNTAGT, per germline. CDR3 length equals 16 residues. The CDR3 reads CASSDDGRADTGELFF. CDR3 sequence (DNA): TGTGCCAGCAGTGACGACGGGAGGGCCGACACCGGGGAGCTGTTTTTT.

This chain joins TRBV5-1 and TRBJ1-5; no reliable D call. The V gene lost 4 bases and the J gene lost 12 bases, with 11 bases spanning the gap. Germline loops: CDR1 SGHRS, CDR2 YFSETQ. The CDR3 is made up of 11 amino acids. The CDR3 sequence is CASSVYGRQHF. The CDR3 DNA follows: TGCGCCAGCAGCGTATACGGACGCCAGCATTTT.